Listed below are T cell receptor beta chains from one sample, sequenced in a study of blood T cell repertoires in COVID-19. Sequencing was performed with immunoSEQ multiplex PCR; in TCRdb, only in-frame clones are kept and a portion is missing. The sample has roughly 200,000 clones, approximately 90% seen once. Sequencing input: PBMCs or T cells enriched from blood (not recorded which). The receptors were sampled from a man younger than 40 who had recovered from COVID-19. Both conserved end residues are part of each CDR3. D genes are given only for firm matches. Clone size appears in some rows only: once, few, many, or a class for an expanded clone.

CASRQQVQETQYF,TGTGCCAGCAGACAGCAAGTACAAGAGACCCAGTACTTC,-,-,TRBJ2-5,TRBV12-3/TRBV12-4
CASSLGGLAGTLSGHNEQFF,TGCGCCAGCAGCTTGGGCGGACTAGCGGGAACCCTGTCAGGGCACAATGAGCAGTTCTTC,-,TRBD2,TRBJ2-1,TRBV5-1
CSAGGGLSEQYF,TGCAGCGCAGGGGGGGGGCTTAGCGAGCAGTACTTC,-,-,TRBJ2-7,TRBV29-1
CASSQDGTGTGWYEQYF,TGTGCCAGCAGCCAAGATGGGACCGGGACAGGGTGGTACGAGCAGTACTTC,-,TRBD1,TRBJ2-7,TRBV3-1/TRBV3-2
CASSEALTGPNQPQHF,TGTGCCAGCAGTGAAGCGTTAACAGGGCCCAATCAGCCCCAGCATTTT,-,-,TRBJ1-5,TRBV6-1
CASSSPTGNSNQPQHF,TGTGCCAGCAGTTCCCCGACAGGGAATAGCAATCAGCCCCAGCATTTT,few,TRBD1,TRBJ1-5,TRBV6-2/TRBV6-3
CATSSGQGYYEQYF,TGTGCCACCAGCAGCGGACAGGGCTACTACGAGCAGTACTTC,-,TRBD1,TRBJ2-7,TRBV15
CASSQEAQSYYEQYF,TGTGCCAGCAGCCAAGAAGCACAGTCTTACTACGAGCAGTACTTC,-,-,TRBJ2-7,TRBV4-2
CATSDPKAGNQPQHF,TGTGCCACCAGTGATCCGAAAGCTGGCAATCAGCCCCAGCATTTT,-,-,TRBJ1-5,TRBV24-1
CASSLSTGLNYGYTF,TGTGCCAGCAGCTTGAGCACCGGACTTAACTATGGCTACACCTTC,-,-,TRBJ1-2,TRBV7-9
CASSEAYRGINQPQHF,TGTGCCAGCAGTGAAGCATACAGGGGGATCAATCAGCCCCAGCATTTT,-,TRBD1,TRBJ1-5,TRBV6-1
CASSKTGTYGYNEQFF,TGTGCCAGCAGCAAAACCGGGACTTACGGCTACAATGAGCAGTTCTTC,-,-,TRBJ2-1,TRBV7-9
CASSLLAGGIDEQFF,TGTGCCAGCAGCCTCTTAGCGGGGGGGATTGATGAGCAGTTCTTC,-,TRBD2,TRBJ2-1,TRBV2
CASSSDTSGTDTQYF,TGTGCCAGCAGCTCGGACACGTCTGGCACAGATACGCAGTATTTT,-,-,TRBJ2-3,TRBV5-5
CASSRDSTLDEQYF,TGTGCCAGCAGCCGAGACTCCACCTTGGACGAGCAGTACTTC,-,-,TRBJ2-7,TRBV5-5
CASSFGPDRVSEKLFF,TGTGCCAGCAGTTTTGGCCCGGACAGGGTTTCTGAAAAACTGTTTTTT,-,TRBD1,TRBJ1-4,TRBV28
CASSSNRAEQYF,TGTGCCAGCAGCTCGAACAGGGCCGAGCAGTACTTC,-,-,TRBJ2-7,TRBV6-2/TRBV6-3
CATSDPSTPQETQYF,TGTGCCACCAGTGACCCCAGTACACCTCAAGAGACCCAGTACTTC,-,-,TRBJ2-5,TRBV24-1
CASSLVSSTDTQYF,TGTGCCAGCAGCTTAGTTTCCTCGACAGATACGCAGTATTTT,-,-,TRBJ2-3,TRBV7-2
CASSATGGTEAFF,TGTGCCAGCAGTGCCACAGGGGGCACTGAAGCTTTCTTT,-,TRBD1,TRBJ1-1,TRBV6-4
CASSLAGATPSYEQYF,TGTGCCAGCAGCCTGGCGGGGGCCACCCCCTCCTACGAGCAGTACTTC,-,-,TRBJ2-7,TRBV28
CASSYTGDQPQHF,TGCGCCAGCAGCTACACAGGGGATCAGCCCCAGCATTTT,-,TRBD1,TRBJ1-5,TRBV5-1
CASSLEQGAYEQYF,TGTGCCAGCAGCTTAGAACAGGGGGCCTACGAGCAGTACTTC,-,TRBD1,TRBJ2-7,TRBV11-1
CASSLYNRGPRGAEAFF,TGTGCCAGCAGCCTTTACAACAGGGGGCCTAGGGGGGCTGAAGCTTTCTTT,-,TRBD1,TRBJ1-1,TRBV14
CASSLRRGTSGNEQFF,TGCGCCAGCAGCTTGCGCCGCGGGACTAGCGGCAATGAGCAGTTCTTC,once,TRBD2,TRBJ2-1,TRBV5-1
CASSYTGTEGGYTF,TGTGCCAGCAGTTACACCGGGACAGAGGGTGGCTACACCTTC,-,TRBD1,TRBJ1-2,TRBV6-6
CSASRGSGNTIYF,TGCAGTGCTAGTAGGGGTTCTGGAAACACCATATATTTT,-,-,TRBJ1-3,TRBV20-1
CASSLAGGPVTDTQYF,TGTGCCAGCAGCTTGGCGGGGGGGCCGGTTACAGATACGCAGTATTTT,-,TRBD2,TRBJ2-3,TRBV5-6
CAITPDRGPQETQYF,TGTGCCATCACCCCGGACAGGGGCCCTCAAGAGACCCAGTACTTC,few,TRBD1,TRBJ2-5,TRBV10-3
CAWSVRFAVGNQPQHF,TGTGCCTGGAGTGTACGATTCGCGGTGGGCAATCAGCCCCAGCATTTT,-,-,TRBJ1-5,TRBV30
CASSVDLSSYNEQFF,TGTGCCAGCAGCGTAGATCTGAGCTCCTACAATGAGCAGTTCTTC,-,-,TRBJ2-1,TRBV9
CASWTGVLGGYTF,TGTGCCAGCTGGACAGGGGTCTTAGGTGGCTACACCTTC,once,TRBD1,TRBJ1-2,TRBV12-3/TRBV12-4
CASSTSWTSLREKETQYF,TGTGCCAGTAGTACTTCTTGGACTAGCCTAAGGGAGAAAGAGACCCAGTACTTC,-,TRBD2,TRBJ2-5,TRBV19
CASSQSLAGVNEQYF,TGTGCCAGCAGCCAATCGTTAGCGGGAGTGAACGAGCAGTACTTC,-,TRBD2,TRBJ2-7,TRBV28
CASSESGLRNTIYF,TGTGCCAGCAGTGAGTCAGGGCTGCGAAACACCATATATTTT,-,-,TRBJ1-3,TRBV2
CASSLAIYEQYF,TGTGCCAGCAGCTTGGCCATTTACGAGCAGTACTTC,-,-,TRBJ2-7,TRBV5-6
CASSFGGLAGSTDTQYF,TGTGCCAGCAGCTTCGGCGGGCTAGCGGGATCCACAGATACGCAGTATTTT,-,TRBD2,TRBJ2-3,TRBV7-2
CASRATSGRAQGLGNNEQFF,TGTGCCAGTAGAGCTACTAGCGGGAGGGCCCAGGGTTTGGGGAACAATGAGCAGTTCTTC,-,TRBD2,TRBJ2-1,TRBV19
CASSSYATGQGSSSAFF,TGTGCCAGCAGCTCCTACGCGACTGGACAGGGAAGTAGTTCTGCTTTCTTT,-,TRBD1,TRBJ1-1,TRBV11-2
CASTMLGRDNQPQHF,TGTGCCAGCACCATGTTGGGGAGGGACAATCAGCCCCAGCATTTT,-,-,TRBJ1-5,TRBV28
CASSQRIGGEQFF,TGTGCCAGCAGCCAACGTATCGGGGGTGAGCAGTTCTTC,-,-,TRBJ2-1,TRBV14
CASSPALYPNPHQFF,TGTGCCAGCAGTCCCGCACTATATCCAAACCCCCACCAGTTCTTC,-,-,TRBJ2-1,TRBV27
CASGGPDRDRGNSPLHF,TGTGCCAGCGGGGGCCCAGACCGGGACAGGGGTAATTCACCCCTCCACTTT,-,TRBD1,TRBJ1-6,TRBV27
CASRPRDNSYEQYF,TGTGCCAGCAGACCACGGGACAACTCCTACGAGCAGTACTTC,-,-,TRBJ2-7,TRBV27
CASSPPGLGVGIEQFF,TGTGCCAGCTCACCACCGGGACTAGGTGTTGGCATTGAGCAGTTCTTC,-,TRBD2,TRBJ2-1,TRBV18
CATSPTIAGYEQYF,TGTGCCACCTCACCGACAATAGCGGGCTACGAGCAGTACTTC,-,TRBD2,TRBJ2-7,TRBV6-5
CASSLGAYEQYF,TGTGCCAGCAGCTTGGGCGCCTACGAGCAGTACTTC,-,-,TRBJ2-7,TRBV5-4
CASSLTSGSVQNEQFF,TGTGCCAGCAGCTTGACTAGCGGGAGTGTACAGAATGAGCAGTTCTTC,-,TRBD2,TRBJ2-1,TRBV11-2
CASSKGQTYEQYF,TGCGCCAGCAGCAAAGGACAGACCTACGAGCAGTACTTC,-,-,TRBJ2-7,TRBV5-1
CASSYSGQTNSPLHF,TGTGCCAGCAGTTACTCCGGACAGACTAATTCACCCCTCCACTTT,-,-,TRBJ1-6,TRBV6-2/TRBV6-3
CASSLVGGTNNEQFF,TGCGCCAGCAGCTTGGTCGGGGGGACGAACAATGAGCAGTTCTTC,-,TRBD2,TRBJ2-1,TRBV5-1
CASSYRWRGGQETQYF,TGTGCCAGCAGTTACCGCTGGCGGGGGGGACAAGAGACCCAGTACTTC,-,TRBD2,TRBJ2-5,TRBV6-2/TRBV6-3
CASSEWGQTSSNYGYTF,TGTGCCAGCAGTGAATGGGGACAGACTTCCTCTAACTATGGCTACACCTTC,few,TRBD1,TRBJ1-2,TRBV25-1
CASSDSQNYGYTF,TGTGCCAGCAGTGACAGCCAGAACTATGGCTACACCTTC,few,-,TRBJ1-2,TRBV12-3/TRBV12-4